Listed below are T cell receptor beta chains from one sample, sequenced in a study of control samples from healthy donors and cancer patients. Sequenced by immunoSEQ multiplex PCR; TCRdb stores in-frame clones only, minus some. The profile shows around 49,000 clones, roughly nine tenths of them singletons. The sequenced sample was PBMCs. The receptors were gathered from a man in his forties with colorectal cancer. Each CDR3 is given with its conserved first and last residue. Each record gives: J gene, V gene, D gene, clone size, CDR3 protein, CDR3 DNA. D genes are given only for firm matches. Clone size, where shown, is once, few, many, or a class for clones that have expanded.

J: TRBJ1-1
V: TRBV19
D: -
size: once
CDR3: CASSIDNGRMNTEAFF
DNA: TGTGCCAGTAGTATAGACAACGGACGTATGAACACTGAAGCTTTCTTT

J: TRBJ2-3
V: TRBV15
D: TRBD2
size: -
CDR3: CATSRGLRGGTDTQYF
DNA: TGTGCCACCAGCAGAGGACTGCGGGGGGGCACAGATACGCAGTATTTT

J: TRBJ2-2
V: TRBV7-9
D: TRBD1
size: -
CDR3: CASSFPGTGNTGELFF
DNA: TGTGCCAGCAGCTTCCCCGGGACAGGGAACACCGGGGAGCTGTTTTTT

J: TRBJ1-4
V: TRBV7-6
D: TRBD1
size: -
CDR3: CASSPGQGGEEKLFF
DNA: TGTGCCAGCAGTCCCGGACAGGGAGGTGAAGAAAAACTGTTTTTT

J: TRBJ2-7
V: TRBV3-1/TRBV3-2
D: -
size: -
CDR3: CASSLWRSSYEQYF
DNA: TGTGCCAGCAGCCTCTGGAGAAGCTCCTACGAGCAGTACTTC

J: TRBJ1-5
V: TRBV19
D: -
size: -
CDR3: CASSLLVDQPQHF
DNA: TGTGCCAGTAGTCTCCTAGTCGATCAGCCCCAGCATTTT

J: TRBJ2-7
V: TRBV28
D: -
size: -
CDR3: CASRTRAYEQYF
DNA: TGTGCCAGCAGAACCAGGGCCTACGAGCAGTACTTC

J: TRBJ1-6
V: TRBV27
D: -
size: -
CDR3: CAVRDPARTLHF
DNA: TGTGCAGTACGTGACCCCGCTAGAACCCTCCACTTT

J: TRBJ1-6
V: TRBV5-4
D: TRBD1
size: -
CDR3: CASSADRDRDPYNSPLHF
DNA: TGTGCCAGCAGCGCAGACCGGGACAGGGACCCCTATAATTCACCCCTCCACTTT

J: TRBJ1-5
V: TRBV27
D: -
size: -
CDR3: CASRPFGGLGQPQHF
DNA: TGTGCCAGCAGGCCCTTTGGGGGTCTGGGGCAGCCCCAGCATTTT

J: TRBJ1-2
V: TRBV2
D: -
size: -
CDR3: CASPGRDYGYTF
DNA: TGTGCCAGCCCGGGCCGGGACTATGGCTACACCTTC

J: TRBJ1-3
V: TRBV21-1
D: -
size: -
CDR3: CASSKDNRHYSGNTIYF
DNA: TGTGCCAGCAGCAAAGACAACAGGCACTACTCTGGAAACACCATATATTTT

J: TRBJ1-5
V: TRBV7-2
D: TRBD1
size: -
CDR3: CASSYKSGGSQPQHF
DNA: TGTGCCAGCAGCTATAAGTCAGGGGGCAGTCAGCCCCAGCATTTT

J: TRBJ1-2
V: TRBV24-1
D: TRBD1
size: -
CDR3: CATSGQGAFHGYTF
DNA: TGTGCCACCTCCGGACAGGGGGCGTTTCATGGCTACACCTTC

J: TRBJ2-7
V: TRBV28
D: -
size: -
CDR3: CASTAHSYEQYF
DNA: TGTGCCAGCACGGCCCATTCCTACGAGCAGTACTTC

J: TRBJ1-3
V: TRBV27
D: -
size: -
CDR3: CASSGGGKAGNTIYF
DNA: TGTGCCAGCAGTGGGGGGGGGAAAGCTGGAAACACCATATATTTT

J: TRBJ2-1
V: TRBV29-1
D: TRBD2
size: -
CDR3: CSVEGTSGNNEQFF
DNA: TGCAGCGTTGAGGGGACTAGCGGGAACAATGAGCAGTTCTTC

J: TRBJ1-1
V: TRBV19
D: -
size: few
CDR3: CASSWDRTEAFF
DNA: TGTGCCAGTAGCTGGGATAGGACTGAAGCTTTCTTT

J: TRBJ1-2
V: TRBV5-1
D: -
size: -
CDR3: CASRAWQGHYGYTF
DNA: TGCGCCAGCAGAGCGTGGCAGGGACACTATGGCTACACCTTC

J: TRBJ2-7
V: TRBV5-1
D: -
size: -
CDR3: CASSSPDKTYEQYF
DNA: TGCGCCAGCAGCTCTCCGGACAAAACCTACGAGCAGTACTTC

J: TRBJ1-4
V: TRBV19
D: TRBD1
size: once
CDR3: CASSGQGFDEKLFF
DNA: TGTGCCAGTAGTGGACAGGGGTTTGATGAAAAACTGTTTTTT

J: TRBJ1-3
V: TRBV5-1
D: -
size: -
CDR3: CASSSGITGTEIGNTIYF
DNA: TGCGCCAGCAGCTCGGGGATTACCGGGACGGAGATCGGAAACACCATATATTTT

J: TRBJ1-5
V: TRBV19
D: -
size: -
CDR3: CASSSPGTTRGQPQHF
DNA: TGTGCCAGTAGTAGCCCCGGGACGACGCGCGGTCAGCCCCAGCATTTT

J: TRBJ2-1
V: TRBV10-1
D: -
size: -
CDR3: CASSELSGFGEQFF
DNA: TGCGCCAGCAGTGAGTTATCCGGTTTCGGTGAGCAGTTCTTC

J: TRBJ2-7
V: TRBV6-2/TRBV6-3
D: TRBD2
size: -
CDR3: CASSYPGLAGEQYF
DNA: TGTGCCAGCAGTTACCCCGGTCTAGCGGGAGAGCAGTACTTC

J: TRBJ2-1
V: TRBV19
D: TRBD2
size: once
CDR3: CATSRPSGNAEQFF
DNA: TGTGCCACCTCCCGGCCTAGCGGGAATGCTGAGCAGTTCTTC

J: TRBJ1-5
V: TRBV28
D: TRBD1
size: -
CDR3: CASSRTRDSYSNQPQHF
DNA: TGTGCCAGCAGTCGAACAAGGGACAGCTATAGCAATCAGCCCCAGCATTTT

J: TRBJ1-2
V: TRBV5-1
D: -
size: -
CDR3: CASSLSGDYGYTF
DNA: TGCGCCAGCAGCCTCTCAGGGGACTATGGCTACACCTTC

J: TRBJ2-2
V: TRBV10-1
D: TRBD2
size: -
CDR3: CASSAQRGHTGELFF
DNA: TGCGCCAGCAGCGCCCAGCGGGGTCACACCGGGGAGCTGTTTTTT

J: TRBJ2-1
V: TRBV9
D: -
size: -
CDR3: CASSVAGGSTYNEQFF
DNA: TGTGCCAGCAGCGTAGCCGGAGGGTCCACATACAATGAGCAGTTCTTC

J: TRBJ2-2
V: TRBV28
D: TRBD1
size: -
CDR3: CASRGQGNTGELFF
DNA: TGTGCCAGCAGAGGACAGGGGAACACCGGGGAGCTGTTTTTT

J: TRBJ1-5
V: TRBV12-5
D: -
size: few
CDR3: CASGLVSGGNNQPQHF
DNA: TGTGCTAGTGGTTTGGTATCCGGGGGGAACAATCAGCCCCAGCATTTT

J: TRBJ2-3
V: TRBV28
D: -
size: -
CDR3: CASSSGTLPDTQYF
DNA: TGTGCCAGCAGTTCTGGGACACTACCAGATACGCAGTATTTT

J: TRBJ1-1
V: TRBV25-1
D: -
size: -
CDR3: CVLLRSNTEAFF
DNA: TGTGTCCTATTACGGTCGAACACTGAAGCTTTCTTT

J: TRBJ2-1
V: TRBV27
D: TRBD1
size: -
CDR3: CATGQGSSYNEQFF
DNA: TGTGCCACAGGACAGGGCAGCTCCTACAATGAGCAGTTCTTC

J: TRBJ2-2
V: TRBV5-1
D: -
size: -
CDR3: CASSWGALRTGELFF
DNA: TGCGCCAGCAGCTGGGGGGCCCTGAGAACCGGGGAGCTGTTTTTT

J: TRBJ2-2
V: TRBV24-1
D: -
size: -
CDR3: CATSDQTQVTNTGELFF
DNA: TGTGCCACCAGTGATCAAACCCAGGTCACGAACACCGGGGAGCTGTTTTTT

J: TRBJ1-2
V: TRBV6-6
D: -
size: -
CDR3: CASSTGPFYGYTF
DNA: TGTGCCAGCAGTACGGGGCCCTTCTATGGCTACACCTTC

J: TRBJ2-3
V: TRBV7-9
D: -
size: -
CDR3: CASSERTSTDTQYF
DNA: TGTGCCAGCAGCGAGAGGACTAGCACAGATACGCAGTATTTT

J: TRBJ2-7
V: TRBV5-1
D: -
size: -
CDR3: CASSLVSDFVYEQYF
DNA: TGCGCCAGCAGCTTGGTTTCAGACTTTGTCTACGAGCAGTACTTC

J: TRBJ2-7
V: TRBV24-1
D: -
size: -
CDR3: CATSTGSSYEQYF
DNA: TGTGCCACCAGTACAGGGAGCTCCTACGAGCAGTACTTC

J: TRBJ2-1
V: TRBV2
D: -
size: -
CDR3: CASITGASYNEQFF
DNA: TGTGCCAGCATCACGGGAGCCTCCTACAATGAGCAGTTCTTC

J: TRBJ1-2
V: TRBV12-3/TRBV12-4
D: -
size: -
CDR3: CASSDRALRGYTF
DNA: TGTGCCAGCAGTGACCGGGCCCTGAGGGGCTACACCTTC

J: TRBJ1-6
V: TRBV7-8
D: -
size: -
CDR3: CASSLVGTHNSPLHF
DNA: TGTGCCAGCAGCTTAGTGGGGACTCATAATTCACCCCTCCACTTT